The T cell receptor (beta chain) described here comes from a study of a mutant IDH1 vaccine in newly diagnosed glioma. Noted time point: week 47, end of study. Topical imiquimod was applied with each vaccine dose, which held 300 ug of mutant IDH1 20-mer peptide. Worth noting for this clone: Antigen unknown.

CDR1 is SGHRS and CDR2 is YFSETQ in the germline V gene. V lost 0 bases and J 4 bases, leaving 16 bases between the germline ends. There are 16 residues in the CDR3. Clones were read by immunoSEQ multiplex PCR, and TCRdb kept only the in-frame ones, dropping some. The data show 8,500 to 14,000 clones, around 81% seen once. The chain combines TRBV5-1 with TRBJ1-1; a possible D gene is TRBD1 (5 bases). The receptor was derived from a young man with glioma. The sequences come from PBMCs, collected from a glioma patient whose treatment included an IDH1 peptide vaccine. The CDR3 is CASSLAGRGLPTEAFF. The DNA for the CDR3 is TGCGCCAGCAGCTTGGCGGGAAGGGGACTGCCCACTGAAGCTTTCTTT.